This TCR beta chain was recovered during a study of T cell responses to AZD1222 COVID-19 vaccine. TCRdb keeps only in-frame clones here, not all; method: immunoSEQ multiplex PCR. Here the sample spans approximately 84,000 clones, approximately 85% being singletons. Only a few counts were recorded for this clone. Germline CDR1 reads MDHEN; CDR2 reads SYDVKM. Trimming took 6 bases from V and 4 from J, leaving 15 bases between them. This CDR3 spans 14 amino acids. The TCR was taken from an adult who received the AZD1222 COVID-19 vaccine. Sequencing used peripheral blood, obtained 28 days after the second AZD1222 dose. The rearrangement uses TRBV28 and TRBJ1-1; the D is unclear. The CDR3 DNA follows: TGTGCCAGCAGGTTGATAATTGCGGGCACTGAAGCTTTCTTT. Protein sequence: CASRLIIAGTEAFF.